The sequence of this T cell receptor beta chain was determined in a study of cytomegalovirus exposure and HLA in healthy donors. Germline V gives CDR1 SGHTA, CDR2 FQGTGA. V lost 4 bases and J lost 6; bases outside the gene matches: 4. CDR3 length: 13 amino acids. A multiplex PCR was run with 60 Vbeta primers and 13 Jbeta primers. The protocol was immunoSEQ multiplex PCR, while the TCRdb copy is restricted to in-frame clones and leaves out a portion. The repertoire holds 100,000 to 150,000 clones, with just under 75% as singletons. Study observations and caveats: Apart from CMV serostatus, no immune exposure information was available. For most subjects, TCR beta sequences were reported to predict HLA-A and HLA-B alleles with accuracy. Across donors, most TCRs were seen rarely, yet some public ones were widespread. The study put around 180 TCR beta chains on its list as cytomegalovirus-associated.

This clone was seen a handful of times. As yet, its antigen is unknown. This TCR came from a man aged 55 to 70 in good health and CMV-seropositive. The rearrangement links TRBV7-3 to TRBJ2-7; 9 nucleotides agree with TRBD1. The sample comprised PBMCs. CDR3: CASSWDRDAEQYF. The CDR3 bases are TGTGCCAGCAGCTGGGACAGGGACGCCGAGCAGTACTTC.